The 16 T cell receptor beta chains presented below share a single source sample, sequenced in a study. TCRdb ran MiXCR on the 5' RACE reads and lists one entry per CDR3 protein. The sample has around 3,000 distinct CDR3 sequences, around 6.5% seen once. Sequencing was carried out using total memory T cells from blood PBMCs. The subset here: transitional memory CD4+ T cells. The receptor source for this set is a female donor with HIV.

This clonotype counts as medium-sized (0.01 to 0.1%). The chain links TRBV4-3 to TRBJ1-2, with D perhaps TRBD1 (5 bases). The germline V and J ends were trimmed by 4 bases and 3 bases, with 9 bases remaining between them. The germline gives CDR1 LGHNA, CDR2 YSLEER. This CDR3 region has 13 residues. This CDR3 reads CASSPGGDYGYTF. CDR3 sequence (DNA): TGCGCCAGCAGCCCTGGGGGGGACTATGGCTACACCTTC.

This clonotype has a handful of counts. The chain employs TRBV7-9 and TRBJ2-2; TRBD2 matches 11 bases. The CDR3 contains 16 residues. Trimming cost V 0 bases and J 4 bases; bases outside gene matches: 1. Per the germline V gene, CDR1 is SEHNR and CDR2 is FQNEAQ (reference sequence). CDR3 sequence reads: CASSLAGTSGTGELFF. For the CDR3, the DNA is TGTGCCAGCAGCTTAGCGGGGACTAGCGGCACCGGGGAGCTGTTTTTT.

The chain uses TRBV4-3 and TRBJ1-2; D perhaps matches TRBD1 (5 bases). This CDR3 region has 15 residues. Germline V lookup: CDR1 LGHNA, CDR2 YSLEER. Trimming pared 0 bases from V and 2 bases from J, leaving 10 bases between. The CDR3 loop reads CASSQDGTVNYGYTF. The CDR3 coding sequence is TGCGCCAGCAGCCAAGATGGGACGGTAAACTATGGCTACACCTTC.

This clonotype is medium-sized. The V gene is TRBV6-4, the J gene TRBJ1-2; D is undetermined. Germline V gene data show CDR1 as MRHNA and CDR2 as SNTAGT. Trimming removed 5 bases at V and 6 bases at J, with 16 bases between. This CDR3 has 14 amino acids. DNA of the CDR3: TGTGCCAGCAGTCACGGGCCGGAGGGCAATGGCTACACCTTC. This translates into CASSHGPEGNGYTF.

This clonotype was observed a few times. The V gene is TRBV10-1, the J gene TRBJ2-1; 10 bases are a match to TRBD2. The V segment lost 0 bases and the J segment 5 bases; nucleotides outside the gene matches: 4. The germline gives CDR1 WNHNN, CDR2 SYGVQD (reference sequence). The CDR3 consists of 16 residues. CDR3 protein: CASSESVLAGDNEQFF. Written as DNA, the CDR3 is TGCGCCAGCAGTGAGTCGGTCCTAGCGGGGGACAATGAGCAGTTCTTC.

This clonotype came up a few times. This rearrangement joins TRBV7-9 to TRBJ1-5; D is unresolved. Deletions cut 1 base from V and 3 bases from J, with 4 bases between. This CDR3 region has 13 residues. Germline CDR1 SEHNR, CDR2 FQNEAQ (reference sequence). The DNA of the CDR3 is TGTGCCAGCAGCTTAGAGGCCAATCAGCCCCAGCATTTT. Translated, it gives CASSLEANQPQHF. Variable domain in full (rest from reference TRBV7-9 and TRBJ1-5): DTGVSQNPRHKITKRGQNVTFRCDPISEHNRLYWYRQTLGQGPEFLTYFQNEAQLEKSRLLSDRFSAERPKGSFSTLEIQRTEQGDSAMYLCASSLEANQPQHFGDGTRLSIL.

The table lists this clonotype with a few counts. The chain links TRBV6-5 to TRBJ1-2, with a possible D match to TRBD1 (6 bases). CDR1 is MNHEY and CDR2 is SVGAGI in the germline V gene. V was trimmed by 0 bases and J by 5 bases, leaving 13 bases between them. The CDR3 has 15 amino acids. CDR3 loop: CASSYSETGMYGYTF. DNA for the CDR3: TGTGCCAGCAGTTACTCCGAGACAGGAATGTATGGCTACACCTTC.

This clonotype qualifies as medium-sized. This chain links TRBV10-3 with TRBJ2-6; 7 bases match TRBD2. The CDR3 has 18 amino acids. Unmatched junction bases numbered 12, after V lost 3 bases and J lost 4 bases. Germline CDR1 reads ENHRY; CDR2 reads SYGVKD. The CDR3 nucleotides read TGTGCCATCAGTGATTTCGCCCGCAGCGGGGCCGGGGCCAACGTCCTGACTTTC. This gives the protein CAISDFARSGAGANVLTF.

The rearrangement joins TRBV18 to TRBJ2-1; maybe TRBD1 (5 bases). CDR3 length equals 15 residues. Trimming removed 3 bases from V and 1 base from J, with 10 bases in between. The germline CDR1 and CDR2 sequences are KGHSH and LQKENI. The CDR3 spells CASSPDTVSYNEQFF. CDR3 nucleotides: TGTGCCAGCTCACCGGACACCGTATCCTACAATGAGCAGTTCTTC.

The rearrangement uses TRBV6-1 and TRBJ1-3; D gene uncertain. The V gene's germline CDR1 is MNHNS and CDR2 SASEGT. The germline V and J ends were trimmed by 5 bases and 0 bases, with 14 bases remaining between them. This CDR3 is 16 amino acids long. The CDR3 nucleotides are TGTGCCAGCAGTACCATTCAAGGTCTCTCTGGAAACACCATATATTTT. Protein sequence: CASSTIQGLSGNTIYF.

V is TRBV2 and J is TRBJ1-5, with no clear D. The V gene lost 1 base and the J gene lost 5 bases, with 3 bases spanning the gap. CDR3 size: 12 residues. Germline values: CDR1 SNHLY, CDR2 FYNNEI. CDR3 residues: CASSEVDQPQHF. CDR3 coding DNA: TGTGCCAGCAGTGAAGTTGATCAGCCCCAGCATTTT.

This clonotype has more than one count but fewer than ten. The CDR3 spells CASNRDSGNTIYF. The CDR3 bases are TGTGCCAGCAACCGGGACTCAGGAAACACCATATATTTT. The chain couples TRBV7-9 to TRBJ1-3, with D perhaps TRBD1 (5 bases). Trimming pared 7 bases from V and 4 bases from J, leaving 11 bases between. The germline CDR1 and CDR2 sequences are SEHNR and FQNEAQ (reference sequence). The CDR3 has 13 residues.

This clonotype is judged medium-sized. The chain combines TRBV19 with TRBJ2-5; 15 positions match TRBD2. V lost 8 bases, J lost 5 bases, and 9 bases stayed unmatched. Looked up from germline, CDR1 is LNHDA and CDR2 is SQIVND (reference sequence). The CDR3 runs 16 residues. This CDR3 is CASSRTSGGAVETQYF. The CDR3 DNA reads as TGTGCCAGTTCCCGGACTAGCGGGGGGGCCGTGGAGACCCAGTACTTC.

This chain joins TRBV30 and TRBJ1-5, with D unresolved. The germline V gene encodes CDR1 GTSNPN and CDR2 SVGIG (reference sequence). This CDR3 region has 13 residues. The V and J ends lost 1 base and 4 bases respectively, with 8 bases between them. For the CDR3, the DNA is TGTGCCTGGAGTGCCGACGGTAATCAGCCCCAGCATTTT. It is translated as CAWSADGNQPQHF. The full variable domain, completed using reference TRBV30 and TRBJ1-5, is SQTIHQWPATLVQPVGSPLSLECTVEGTSNPNLYWYRQAAGRGLQLLFYSVGIGQISSEVPQNLSASRPQDRQFILSSKKLLLSDSGFYLCAWSADGNQPQHFGDGTRLSIL.

Sample share makes this clonotype medium-sized. V gene TRBV29-1 combines with J gene TRBJ1-1; TRBD1 matches 7 bases. The germline V gene has CDR1 SQVTM and CDR2 ANQGSEA. J was trimmed by 0 bases and V by 7 bases; bases with no gene match: 5. The length of the CDR3 is 13 residues. Here the CDR3 reads CSARQGLNTEAFF. As DNA, the CDR3 is TGCAGCGCCAGACAGGGCTTGAACACTGAAGCTTTCTTT.

This clonotype was seen only once. This may be a read error: a much more frequent sequence differs by one nucleotide. This chain links TRBV6-5 with TRBJ1-2, with D unresolved. CDR1 and CDR2 from the germline V gene are MNHEY and SVGAGI. The CDR3 runs 15 residues. Trimming took off 0 bases at V and 9 bases at J, with 17 bases between the two ends. In DNA form, the CDR3 reads TGTGCCAGCAGTTACTCGATAGGGCATGGAAGGAGCTACACCTTC. It is translated as CASSYSIGHGRSYTF.